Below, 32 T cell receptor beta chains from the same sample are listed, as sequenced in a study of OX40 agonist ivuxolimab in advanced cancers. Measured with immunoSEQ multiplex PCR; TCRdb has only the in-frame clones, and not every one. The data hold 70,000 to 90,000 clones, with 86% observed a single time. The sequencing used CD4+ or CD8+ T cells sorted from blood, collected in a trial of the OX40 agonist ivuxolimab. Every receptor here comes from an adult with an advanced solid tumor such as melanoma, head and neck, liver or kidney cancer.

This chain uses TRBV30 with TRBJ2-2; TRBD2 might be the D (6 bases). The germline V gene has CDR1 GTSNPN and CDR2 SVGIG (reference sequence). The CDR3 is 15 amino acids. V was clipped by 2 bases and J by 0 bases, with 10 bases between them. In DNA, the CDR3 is TGTGCCTGGAGTTGGGGCGGGGCGAACACCGGGGAGCTGTTTTTT. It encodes CAWSWGGANTGELFF.

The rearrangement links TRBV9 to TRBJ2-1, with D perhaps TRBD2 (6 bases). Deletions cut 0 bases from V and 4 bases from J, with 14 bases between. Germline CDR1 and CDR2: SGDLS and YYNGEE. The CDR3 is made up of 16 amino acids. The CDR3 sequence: CASSVDTGENYNEQFF. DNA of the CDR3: TGTGCCAGCAGCGTAGATACGGGGGAGAATTACAATGAGCAGTTCTTC.

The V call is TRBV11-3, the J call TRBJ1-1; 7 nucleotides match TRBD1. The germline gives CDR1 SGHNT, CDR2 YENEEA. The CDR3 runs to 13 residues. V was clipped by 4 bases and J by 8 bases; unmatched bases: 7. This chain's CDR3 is CASSSRQGPEAFF. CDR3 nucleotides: TGTGCCAGCAGCTCAAGACAGGGACCCGAAGCTTTCTTT.

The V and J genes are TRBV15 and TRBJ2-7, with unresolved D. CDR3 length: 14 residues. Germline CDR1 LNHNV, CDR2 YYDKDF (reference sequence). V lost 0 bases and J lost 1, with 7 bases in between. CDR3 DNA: TGTGCCACCAGCAGAGATGTTTCATCCTACGAGCAGTACTTC. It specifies CATSRDVSSYEQYF.

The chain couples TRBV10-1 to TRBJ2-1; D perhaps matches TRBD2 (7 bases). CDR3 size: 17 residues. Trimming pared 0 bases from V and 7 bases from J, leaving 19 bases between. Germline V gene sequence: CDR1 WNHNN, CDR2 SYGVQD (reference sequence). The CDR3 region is CASSESRGGLLMNEQFF. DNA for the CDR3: TGCGCCAGCAGTGAGTCGAGGGGGGGACTATTGATGAATGAGCAGTTCTTC.

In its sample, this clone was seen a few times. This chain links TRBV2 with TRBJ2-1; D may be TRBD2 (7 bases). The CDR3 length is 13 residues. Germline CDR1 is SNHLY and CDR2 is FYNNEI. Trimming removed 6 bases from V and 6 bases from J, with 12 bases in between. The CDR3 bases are TGTGCCAGCAGGCGGGAGACAGGCAATGAGCAGTTCTTC. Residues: CASRRETGNEQFF.

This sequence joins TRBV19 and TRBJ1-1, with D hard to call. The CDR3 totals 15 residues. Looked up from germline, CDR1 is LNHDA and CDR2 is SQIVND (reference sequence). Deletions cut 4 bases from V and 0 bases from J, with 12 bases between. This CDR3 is CASSRVAGLNTEAFF. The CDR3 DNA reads TGTGCCAGTAGTAGAGTGGCAGGTTTGAACACTGAAGCTTTCTTT. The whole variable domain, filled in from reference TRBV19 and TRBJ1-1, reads DGGITQSPKYLFRKEGQNVTLSCEQNLNHDAMYWYRQDPGQGLRLIYYSQIVNDFQKGDIAEGYSVSREKKESFPLTVTSAQKNPTAFYLCASSRVAGLNTEAFFGQGTRLTVV.

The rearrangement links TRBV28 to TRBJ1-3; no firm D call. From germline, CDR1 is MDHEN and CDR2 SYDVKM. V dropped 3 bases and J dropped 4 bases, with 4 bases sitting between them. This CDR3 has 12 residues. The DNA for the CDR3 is TGTGCCAGCAGTTTTTGGGGAAACACCATATATTTT. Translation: CASSFWGNTIYF. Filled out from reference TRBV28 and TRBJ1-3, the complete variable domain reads DVKVTQSSRYLVKRTGEKVFLECVQDMDHENMFWYRQDPGLGLRLIYFSYDVKMKEKGDIPEGYSVSREKKERFSLILESASTNQTSMYLCASSFWGNTIYFGEGSWLTVV.

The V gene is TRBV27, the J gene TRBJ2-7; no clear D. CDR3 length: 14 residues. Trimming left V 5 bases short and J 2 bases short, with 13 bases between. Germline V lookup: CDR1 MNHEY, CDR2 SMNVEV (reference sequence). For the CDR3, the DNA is TGTGCCAGCAGTCGGTGGGATTTAACCTACGAGCAGTACTTC. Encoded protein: CASSRWDLTYEQYF.

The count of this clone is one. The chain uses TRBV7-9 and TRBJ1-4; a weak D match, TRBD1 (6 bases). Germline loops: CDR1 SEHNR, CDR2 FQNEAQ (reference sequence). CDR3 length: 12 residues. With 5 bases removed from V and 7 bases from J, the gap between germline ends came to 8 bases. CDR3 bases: TGTGCCAGCAGCCCAGGGGTTGAAAAACTGTTTTTT. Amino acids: CASSPGVEKLFF. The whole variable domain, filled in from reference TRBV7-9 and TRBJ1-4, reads DTGVSQNPRHKITKRGQNVTFRCDPISEHNRLYWYRQTLGQGPEFLTYFQNEAQLEKSRLLSDRFSAERPKGSFSTLEIQRTEQGDSAMYLCASSPGVEKLFFGSGTQLSVL.

The CDR3 DNA reads as TGTGCCTGGAGTTCTGGACAGGCGGGATCTGGGACAGATACGCAGTATTTT. This gives the protein CAWSSGQAGSGTDTQYF. The genes are TRBV30 and TRBJ2-3, with D maybe TRBD1 (7 bases). The ends were cut back, 2 bases at V and 3 bases at J, with 21 bases in the middle. Germline CDR1 is GTSNPN and CDR2 is SVGIG (reference sequence). This CDR3 region has 17 residues.

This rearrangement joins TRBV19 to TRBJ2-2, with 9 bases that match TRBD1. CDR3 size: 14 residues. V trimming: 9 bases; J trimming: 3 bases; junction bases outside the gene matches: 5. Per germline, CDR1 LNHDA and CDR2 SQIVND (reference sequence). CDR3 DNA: TGTGCCAGCCGCCGGGACAGGGACACCGGGGAGCTGTTTTTT. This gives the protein CASRRDRDTGELFF.

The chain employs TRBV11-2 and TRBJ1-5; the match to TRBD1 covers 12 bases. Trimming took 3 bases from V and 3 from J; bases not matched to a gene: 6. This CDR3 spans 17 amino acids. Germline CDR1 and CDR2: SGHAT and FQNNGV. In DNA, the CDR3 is TGTGCCAGCAGCTTTGGGACAGGGGGCGCCCCCAATCAGCCCCAGCATTTT. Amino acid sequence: CASSFGTGGAPNQPQHF. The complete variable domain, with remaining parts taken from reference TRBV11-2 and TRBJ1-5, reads EAGVAQSPRYKIIEKRQSVAFWCNPISGHATLYWYQQILGQGPKLLIQFQNNGVVDDSQLPKDRFSAERLKGVDSTLKIQPAKLEDSAVYLCASSFGTGGAPNQPQHFGDGTRLSIL.

The CDR3 nucleotides read TGTGCCAGCAGTGAATATATCCGGACAGGAAAAGACTACGAGCAGTACTTC. Encoded protein: CASSEYIRTGKDYEQYF. This chain uses TRBV25-1 with TRBJ2-7, with 7 positions matching TRBD1. Trimming took 0 bases from V and 3 from J; bases not matched to a gene: 11. This CDR3 has 17 residues. The germline CDR1 and CDR2 sequences are MGHDK and SYGVNS.

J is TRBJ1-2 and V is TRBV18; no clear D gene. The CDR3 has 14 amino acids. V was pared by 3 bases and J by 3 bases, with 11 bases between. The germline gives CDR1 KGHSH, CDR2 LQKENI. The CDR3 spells CASSPGGTHYGYTF. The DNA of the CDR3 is TGTGCCAGCTCACCCGGTGGCACCCACTATGGCTACACCTTC. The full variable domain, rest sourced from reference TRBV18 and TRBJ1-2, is NAGVMQNPRHLVRRRGQEARLRCSPMKGHSHVYWYRQLPEEGLKFMVYLQKENIIDESGMPKERFSAEFPKEGPSILRIQQVVRGDSAAYFCASSPGGTHYGYTFGSGTRLTVV.

The CDR3, as DNA: TGTGCCAGCGCCAAGGGGGGGTACAATGAGCAGTTCTTC. Translated: CASAKGGYNEQFF. This chain links TRBV9 with TRBJ2-1; perhaps TRBD2 as D (7 bases). Trimming cost V 7 bases and J 4 bases, with 12 bases left between them. This CDR3 contains 13 residues. The germline V gene has CDR1 SGDLS and CDR2 YYNGEE.

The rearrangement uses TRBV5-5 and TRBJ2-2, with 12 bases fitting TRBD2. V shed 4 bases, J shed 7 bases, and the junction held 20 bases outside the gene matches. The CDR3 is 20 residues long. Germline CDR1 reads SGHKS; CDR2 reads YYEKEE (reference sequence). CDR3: CASSPRSPSGRASGGGELFF. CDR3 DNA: TGTGCCAGCAGCCCACGATCCCCTAGCGGGAGGGCCTCGGGCGGCGGGGAGCTGTTTTTT.

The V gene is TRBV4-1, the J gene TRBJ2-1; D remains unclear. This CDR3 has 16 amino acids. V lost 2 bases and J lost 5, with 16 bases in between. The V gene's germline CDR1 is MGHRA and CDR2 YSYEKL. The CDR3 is CASSQLSRGRNNEQFF. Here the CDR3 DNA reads TGCGCCAGCAGCCAATTAAGTAGAGGTCGGAACAATGAGCAGTTCTTC.

CDR3: CASSEAAGLRGYTF. The CDR3 DNA reads TGTGCCAGCAGTGAAGCCGCAGGGTTACGTGGCTACACCTTC. This rearrangement joins TRBV6-1 to TRBJ1-2, with D maybe TRBD1 (5 bases). V lost 0 bases to trimming and J lost 7 bases, with 12 bases between them. The germline V gene has CDR1 MNHNS and CDR2 SASEGT. The CDR3 runs 14 residues.

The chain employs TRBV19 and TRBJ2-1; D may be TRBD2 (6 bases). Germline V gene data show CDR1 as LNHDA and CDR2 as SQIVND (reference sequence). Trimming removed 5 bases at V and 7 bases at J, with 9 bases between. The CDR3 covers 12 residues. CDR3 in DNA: TGTGCCAGTAGTGGAAGCGGGAATGAGCAGTTCTTC. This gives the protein CASSGSGNEQFF. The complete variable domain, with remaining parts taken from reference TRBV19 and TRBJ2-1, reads DGGITQSPKYLFRKEGQNVTLSCEQNLNHDAMYWYRQDPGQGLRLIYYSQIVNDFQKGDIAEGYSVSREKKESFPLTVTSAQKNPTAFYLCASSGSGNEQFFGPGTRLTVL.

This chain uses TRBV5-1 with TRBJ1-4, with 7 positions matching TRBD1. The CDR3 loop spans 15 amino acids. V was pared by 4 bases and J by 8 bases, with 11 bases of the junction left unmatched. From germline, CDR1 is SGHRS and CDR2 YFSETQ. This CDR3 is CASSRDRVGEEKLFF. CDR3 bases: TGCGCCAGCAGCCGTGACAGGGTAGGAGAAGAAAAACTGTTTTTT.

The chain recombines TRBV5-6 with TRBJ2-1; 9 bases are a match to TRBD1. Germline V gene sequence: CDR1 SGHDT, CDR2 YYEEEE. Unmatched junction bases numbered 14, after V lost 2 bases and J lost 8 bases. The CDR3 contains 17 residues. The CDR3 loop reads CASSFSLGQGLRDEQFF. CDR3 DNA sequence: TGTGCCAGCAGCTTCTCTCTTGGACAGGGGCTCAGGGATGAGCAGTTCTTC.

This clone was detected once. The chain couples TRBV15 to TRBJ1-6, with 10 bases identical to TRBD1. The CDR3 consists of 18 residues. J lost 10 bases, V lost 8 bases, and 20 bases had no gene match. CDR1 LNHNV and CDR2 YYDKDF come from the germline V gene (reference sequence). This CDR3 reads CATESSRDRGRGKSPLHF. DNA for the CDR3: TGTGCCACCGAATCTAGTAGGGACAGGGGAAGAGGAAAATCACCCCTCCACTTT.

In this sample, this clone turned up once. The CDR3 reads CAWSGSQGKAEAFF. Here the CDR3 DNA reads TGTGCCTGGAGTGGAAGTCAGGGGAAGGCTGAAGCTTTCTTT. This chain uses TRBV30 with TRBJ1-1; possible D gene TRBD1, 6 bases. Germline V CDR1 and CDR2: GTSNPN, SVGIG (reference sequence). The CDR3 has 14 residues. V was shortened by 1 base and J by 6 bases, with 15 bases between the two germline ends.

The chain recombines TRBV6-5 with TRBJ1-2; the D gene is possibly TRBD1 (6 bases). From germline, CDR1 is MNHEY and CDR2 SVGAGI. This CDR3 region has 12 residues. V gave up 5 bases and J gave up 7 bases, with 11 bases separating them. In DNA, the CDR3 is TGTGCCAGCAGTGAAGGACAGTTTGGCTACACCTTC. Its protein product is CASSEGQFGYTF.

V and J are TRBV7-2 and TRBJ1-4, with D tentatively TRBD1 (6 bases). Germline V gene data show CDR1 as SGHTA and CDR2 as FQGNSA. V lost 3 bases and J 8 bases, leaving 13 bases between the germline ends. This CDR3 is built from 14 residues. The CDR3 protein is CASSFRTAGEKLFF. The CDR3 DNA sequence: TGTGCCAGCAGCTTCAGGACAGCTGGGGAAAAACTGTTTTTT.

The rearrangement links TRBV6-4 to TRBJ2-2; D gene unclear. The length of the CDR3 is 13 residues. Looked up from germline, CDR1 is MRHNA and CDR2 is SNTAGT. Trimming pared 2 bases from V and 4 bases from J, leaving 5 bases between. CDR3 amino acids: CASSDMGTGELFF. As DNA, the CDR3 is TGTGCCAGCAGTGACATGGGCACCGGGGAGCTGTTTTTT.

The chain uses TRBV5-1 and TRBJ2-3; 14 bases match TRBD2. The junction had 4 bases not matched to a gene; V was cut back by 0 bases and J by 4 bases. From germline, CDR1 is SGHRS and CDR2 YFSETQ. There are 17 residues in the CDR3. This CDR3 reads CASSLGLAGGDADTQYF. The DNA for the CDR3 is TGCGCCAGCAGCTTGGGACTAGCGGGAGGGGACGCAGATACGCAGTATTTT.

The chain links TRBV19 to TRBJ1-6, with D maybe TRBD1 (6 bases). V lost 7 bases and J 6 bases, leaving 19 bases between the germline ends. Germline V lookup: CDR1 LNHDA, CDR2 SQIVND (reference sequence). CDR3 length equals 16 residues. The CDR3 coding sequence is TGTGCCAGTAACCGAGACAGGTGGGTTTCTAATTCACCCCTCCACTTT. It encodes CASNRDRWVSNSPLHF.

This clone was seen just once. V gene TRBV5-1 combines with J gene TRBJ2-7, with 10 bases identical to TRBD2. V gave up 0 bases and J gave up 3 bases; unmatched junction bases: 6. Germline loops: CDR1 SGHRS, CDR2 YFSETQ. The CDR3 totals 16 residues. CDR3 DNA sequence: TGCGCCAGCAGCTTGGGAGTGGCTAGCGGGAGCTACGAGCAGTACTTC. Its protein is CASSLGVASGSYEQYF.

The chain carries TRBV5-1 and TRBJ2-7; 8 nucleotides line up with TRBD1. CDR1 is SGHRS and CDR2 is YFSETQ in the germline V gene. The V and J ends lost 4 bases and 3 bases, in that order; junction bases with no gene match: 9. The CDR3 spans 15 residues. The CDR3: CASSPRTGGGYEQYF. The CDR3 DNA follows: TGCGCCAGCAGCCCGAGAACAGGGGGTGGCTACGAGCAGTACTTC.

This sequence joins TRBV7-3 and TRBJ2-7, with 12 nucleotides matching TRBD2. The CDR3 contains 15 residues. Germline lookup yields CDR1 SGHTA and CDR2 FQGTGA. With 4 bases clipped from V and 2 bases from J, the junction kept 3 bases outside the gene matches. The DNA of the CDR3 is TGTGCCAGCAGCTCTAGCGGGGGGGCCCCCTACGAGCAGTACTTC. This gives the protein CASSSSGGAPYEQYF.